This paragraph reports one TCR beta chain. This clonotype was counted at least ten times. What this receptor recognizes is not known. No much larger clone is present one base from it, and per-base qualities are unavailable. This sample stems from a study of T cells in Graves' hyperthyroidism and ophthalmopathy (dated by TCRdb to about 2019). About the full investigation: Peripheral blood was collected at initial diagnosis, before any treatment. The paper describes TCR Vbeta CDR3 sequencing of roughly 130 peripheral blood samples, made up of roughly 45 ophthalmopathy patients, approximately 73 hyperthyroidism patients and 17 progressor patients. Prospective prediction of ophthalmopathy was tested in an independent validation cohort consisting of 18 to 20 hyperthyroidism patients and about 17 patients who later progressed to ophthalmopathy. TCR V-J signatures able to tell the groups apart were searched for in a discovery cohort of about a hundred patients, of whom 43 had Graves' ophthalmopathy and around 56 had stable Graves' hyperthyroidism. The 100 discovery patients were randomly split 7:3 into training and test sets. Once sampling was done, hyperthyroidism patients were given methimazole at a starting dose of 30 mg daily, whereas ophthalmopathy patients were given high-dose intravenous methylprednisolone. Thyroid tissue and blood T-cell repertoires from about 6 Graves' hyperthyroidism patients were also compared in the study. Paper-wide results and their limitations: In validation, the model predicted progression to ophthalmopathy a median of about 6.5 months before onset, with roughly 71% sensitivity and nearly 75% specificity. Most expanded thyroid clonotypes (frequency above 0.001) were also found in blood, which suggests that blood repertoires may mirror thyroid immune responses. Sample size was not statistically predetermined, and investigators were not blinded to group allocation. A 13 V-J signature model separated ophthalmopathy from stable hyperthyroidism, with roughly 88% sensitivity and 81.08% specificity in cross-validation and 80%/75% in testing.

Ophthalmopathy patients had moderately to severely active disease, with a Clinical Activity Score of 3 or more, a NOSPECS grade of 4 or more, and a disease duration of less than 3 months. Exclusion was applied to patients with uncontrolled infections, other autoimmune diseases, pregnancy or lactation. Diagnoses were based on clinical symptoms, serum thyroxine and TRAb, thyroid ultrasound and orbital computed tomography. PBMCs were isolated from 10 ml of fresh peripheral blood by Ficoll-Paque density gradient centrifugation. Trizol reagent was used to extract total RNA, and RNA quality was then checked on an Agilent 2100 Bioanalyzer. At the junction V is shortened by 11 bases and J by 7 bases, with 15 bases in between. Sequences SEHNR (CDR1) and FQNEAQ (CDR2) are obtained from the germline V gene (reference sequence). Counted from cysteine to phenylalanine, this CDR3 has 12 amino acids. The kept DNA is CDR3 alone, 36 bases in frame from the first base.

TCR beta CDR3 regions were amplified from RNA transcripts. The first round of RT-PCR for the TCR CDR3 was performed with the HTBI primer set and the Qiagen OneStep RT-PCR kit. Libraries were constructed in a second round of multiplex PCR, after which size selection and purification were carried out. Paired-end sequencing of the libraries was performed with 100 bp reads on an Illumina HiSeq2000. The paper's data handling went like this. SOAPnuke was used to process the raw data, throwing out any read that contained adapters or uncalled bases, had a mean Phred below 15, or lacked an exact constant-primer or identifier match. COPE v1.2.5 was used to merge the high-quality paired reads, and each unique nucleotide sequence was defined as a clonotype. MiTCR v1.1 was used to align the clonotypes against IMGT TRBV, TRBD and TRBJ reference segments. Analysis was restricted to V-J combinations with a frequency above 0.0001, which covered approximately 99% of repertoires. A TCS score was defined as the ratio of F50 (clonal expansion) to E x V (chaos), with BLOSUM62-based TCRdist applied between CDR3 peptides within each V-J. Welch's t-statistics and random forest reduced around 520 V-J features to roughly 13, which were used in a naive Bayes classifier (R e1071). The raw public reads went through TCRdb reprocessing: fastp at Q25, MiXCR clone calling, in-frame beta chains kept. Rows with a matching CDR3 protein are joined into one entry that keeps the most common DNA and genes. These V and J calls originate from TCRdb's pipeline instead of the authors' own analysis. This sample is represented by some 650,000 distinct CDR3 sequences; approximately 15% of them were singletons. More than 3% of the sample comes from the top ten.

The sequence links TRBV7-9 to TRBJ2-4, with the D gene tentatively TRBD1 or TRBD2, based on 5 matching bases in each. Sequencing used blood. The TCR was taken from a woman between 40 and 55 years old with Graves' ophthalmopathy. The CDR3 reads CALDGAGNIQYF. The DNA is TGTGCCCTTGACGGGGCAGGGAACATTCAGTACTTC.